Shown below are 14 T cell receptor beta chains from a single sample sequenced in a study of blood T cell repertoires in COVID-19. Sequencing used immunoSEQ multiplex PCR; TCRdb keeps in-frame clones, though not all of them. The sample shows some 69,000 clones, roughly 79% of them seen only once. Sequencing was performed on peripheral blood. Receptor source: a woman in her seventies with acute or convalescent COVID-19.

The genes are TRBV24-1 and TRBJ1-4; D is unresolved. CDR1 KGHDR and CDR2 SFDVKD come from the germline V gene. The V and J ends lost 3 bases and 9 bases respectively, with 13 bases between them. The length of the CDR3 is 14 residues. The CDR3 DNA is TGTGCCACCAGTGATGGGCCCCCAAGACAAAAACTGTTTTTT. It codes for CATSDGPPRQKLFF.

This chain connects TRBV30 to TRBJ1-5; possibly TRBD1 for D (6 bases). This CDR3 is built from 13 residues. CDR1 is GTSNPN and CDR2 is SVGIG in the germline V gene (reference sequence). Trimming removed 3 bases from V and 4 bases from J, with 10 bases in between. The CDR3 coding sequence is TGTGCCTGGAGCAGGGGACGAAATCAGCCCCAGCATTTT. It is translated as CAWSRGRNQPQHF.

This sequence joins TRBV2 and TRBJ1-2; D not certain. Germline CDR1 reads SNHLY; CDR2 reads FYNNEI. V shed 7 bases and J shed 4 bases, with 16 bases lying between them. This CDR3 is built from 14 residues. In DNA form, the CDR3 reads TGTGCCAGCAACCTGGCGGCGGGTGGCTATGGCTACACCTTC. It codes for CASNLAAGGYGYTF. The variable domain in full, with the rest retrieved from reference TRBV2 and TRBJ1-2, is EPEVTQTPSHQVTQMGQEVILRCVPISNHLYFYWYRQILGQKVEFLVSFYNNEISEKSEIFDDQFSVERPDGSNFTLKIRSTKLEDSAMYFCASNLAAGGYGYTFGSGTRLTVV.

This chain joins TRBV18 and TRBJ1-3; 8 bases are a match to TRBD1. Germline CDR1 and CDR2: KGHSH and LQKENI. The V gene end was trimmed by 3 bases and the J gene end by 2 bases; junction bases not matched to a gene: 3. CDR3 length: 15 amino acids. The CDR3 nucleotides read TGTGCCAGCTCACCCCAGGGGGCGACTGGAAACACCATATATTTT. This codes for CASSPQGATGNTIYF.

A note on this clone: This same CDR3 is encoded by further DNA sequences in the sample. This chain connects TRBV5-1 to TRBJ2-5, with D unclear. The length of the CDR3 is 12 residues. V gave up 0 bases and J gave up 5 bases, with 5 bases separating them. Per the germline V gene, CDR1 is SGHRS and CDR2 is YFSETQ. The CDR3 loop is CASSLAGETQYF. The CDR3 DNA follows: TGCGCCAGCAGCTTGGCCGGGGAGACCCAGTACTTC.

This clone was counted once. The chain couples TRBV6-2 or TRBV6-3 to TRBJ2-5, with D perhaps matching TRBD1 (6 bases). The V gene's germline CDR1 is MNHEY and CDR2 SVGEGT. Trimming left V 5 bases short and J 5 bases short, with 12 bases between. The CDR3 contains 13 residues. CDR3 residues: CASSPTRGETQYF. The CDR3 DNA reads TGTGCCAGCAGTCCCACTAGGGGGGAGACCCAGTACTTC.

The genes are TRBV6-5 and TRBJ2-1, with 9 bases identical to TRBD2. The trim removed 8 bases at V and 2 bases at J, leaving 7 bases unmatched. The CDR3 consists of 15 residues. Germline CDR1 MNHEY, CDR2 SVGAGI. CDR3 sequence reads: CASLPGLAAYNEQFF. The CDR3, as DNA: TGTGCCAGCCTACCGGGACTAGCCGCCTACAATGAGCAGTTCTTC.

The rearrangement uses TRBV27 and TRBJ2-5, with D possibly matching TRBD1 (6 bases). Germline CDR1 is MNHEY and CDR2 is SMNVEV (reference sequence). This CDR3 has 13 residues. V dropped 4 bases and J dropped 14 bases, with 20 bases sitting between them. CDR3 sequence reads: CASSSSLGTLDYF. In nucleotides, the CDR3 is TGTGCCAGCAGTTCCTCCCTCGGGACACTGGACTACTTC.

The chain couples TRBV2 to TRBJ1-2, with no clear D. CDR3 size: 13 residues. CDR1 SNHLY and CDR2 FYNNEI come from the germline V gene. Trimming pared 1 base from V and 4 bases from J, leaving 7 bases between. CDR3 in amino acids: CASSEGALYGYTF. CDR3 coding DNA: TGTGCCAGCAGTGAAGGGGCCCTCTATGGCTACACCTTC. Filled out from reference TRBV2 and TRBJ1-2, the complete variable domain reads EPEVTQTPSHQVTQMGQEVILRCVPISNHLYFYWYRQILGQKVEFLVSFYNNEISEKSEIFDDQFSVERPDGSNFTLKIRSTKLEDSAMYFCASSEGALYGYTFGSGTRLTVV.

V gene TRBV6-6 combines with J gene TRBJ2-5; perhaps TRBD2 as D (7 bases). From germline, CDR1 is MNHNY and CDR2 SVGAGI (reference sequence). Trimming took 2 bases from V and 5 from J, leaving 12 bases between them. The CDR3 length is 14 residues. The CDR3 protein is CASSYTGGRETQYF. CDR3 in DNA: TGTGCCAGCAGTTACACGGGGGGCAGGGAGACCCAGTACTTC.

This chain links TRBV19 with TRBJ2-3; 10 positions agree with TRBD1. The CDR3 covers 16 residues. V was clipped by 6 bases and J by 5 bases; unmatched bases: 11. The germline V gene has CDR1 LNHDA and CDR2 SQIVND (reference sequence). The CDR3 region is CASRPDRGQREDTQYF. CDR3 in DNA: TGTGCCAGTAGACCCGACAGGGGGCAAAGGGAAGATACGCAGTATTTT.

This chain joins TRBV7-9 and TRBJ1-4; D perhaps matches TRBD1 (6 bases). CDR1 is SEHNR and CDR2 is FQNEAQ in the germline V gene (reference sequence). The CDR3 is 15 amino acids. V dropped 7 bases and J dropped 4 bases, with 16 bases sitting between them. The CDR3, as DNA: TGTGCCAGCATTCCTAACAGGGCGGGTAATGAAAAACTGTTTTTT. It translates to CASIPNRAGNEKLFF. The full variable domain, completed using reference TRBV7-9 and TRBJ1-4, is DTGVSQNPRHKITKRGQNVTFRCDPISEHNRLYWYRQTLGQGPEFLTYFQNEAQLEKSRLLSDRFSAERPKGSFSTLEIQRTEQGDSAMYLCASIPNRAGNEKLFFGSGTQLSVL.

The chain carries TRBV6-1 and TRBJ1-1; D is perhaps TRBD1 (5 bases). Trimming pared 2 bases from V and 10 bases from J, leaving 14 bases between. The CDR3 runs 13 residues. Germline CDR1 is MNHNS and CDR2 is SASEGT. CDR3 protein: CASSEYRLLRAFF. CDR3 DNA: TGTGCCAGCAGTGAATACAGGTTGCTGAGAGCTTTCTTT.

The table lists this clone with a few counts. V gene TRBV4-2 combines with J gene TRBJ1-6, with 8 bases identical to TRBD1. CDR1 is LGHNA, CDR2 YNFKEQ, per germline. The CDR3 is 14 amino acids. Germline trimming cut 4 bases from V and 7 bases from J; bases unmatched to any gene: 3. CDR3 nucleotide sequence: TGTGCCAGCAGCCGGGGACAGGTCAATTCACCCCTCCACTTT. Translating gives CASSRGQVNSPLHF.